This T cell receptor beta chain was recorded in a study of a mutant IDH1 vaccine in newly diagnosed glioma. Assay: immunoSEQ multiplex PCR; the TCRdb copy retains only in-frame clones and omits some. The data hold 15,000 to 20,000 clones, with 80% observed a single time. V lost 4 bases to trimming and J lost 0 bases; unmatched junction nucleotides: 14. The CDR3 is 20 residues long. Germline CDR1 is SGHNT and CDR2 is YYREEE (reference sequence). Time point defined: baseline, week 1 (first vaccination visit). Treatment meaning: pre-vaccination baseline after standard-of-care therapy. J is TRBJ2-2 and V is TRBV5-4; 11 bases are shared with TRBD2. The clonotype was recovered from a man aged 35 to 55 with glioma. The source was PBMCs, collected from a glioma patient treated with radiotherapy, temozolomide or both. DNA for the CDR3: TGTGCCAGCAGCCACGACTTTTTAGCGGGAGGGTTGGCGAACACCGGGGAGCTGTTTTTT. Encoded protein: CASSHDFLAGGLANTGELFF.